This entry describes one T cell receptor beta chain. Its antigen is as yet unknown. The record originates from a study of T cell repertoires in cytomegalovirus infection. Study background: Indicated by public TCR beta signatures were CMV infection and matching HLA type. Study findings and constraints: It was HLA-C-restricted CMV-specific TCR beta clonotypes that dominated the response ex vivo.

MiXCR, run by TCRdb on the reads, gives a single entry per CDR3 protein. The repertoire has some 680,000 distinct CDR3 sequences, 35% to 45% of them found once; the top ten carry more than 2.5%. V was pared by 5 bases and J by 4 bases, with 9 bases between. The CDR3 is 13 residues long. Germline CDR1 SGHVT, CDR2 SQSDAQ. This TCR was sampled from a human donor in good health (CMV status not recorded). Some clones in this sample may be carry-over from other donors' samples. The chain recombines TRBV7-4 with TRBJ1-5; D is unresolved. Sequencing was performed on PBMCs. The CDR3 region has the DNA TGTGCCAGCAGCACGGCTCGAAATCAGCCCCAGCATTTT. Its translation is CASSTARNQPQHF.